This T cell receptor beta chain was recorded in a study of blood T cells in healthy people across ages. Overall study findings and caveats: Both higher diversity and more naive CD4+ cells marked long-lived donors when set against aged donors.

Per-sample yields of isolated PBMCs were at least 6 million. This clonotype showed up just a few times. Its antigen is not known. Primers used in a second PCR of about 7 to 12 cycles were a sample-barcoded 5' primer and a J-beta primer mix. TCRdb analysed the 5' RACE reads with MiXCR anew, one entry per CDR3 protein. The profile shows about a million distinct CDR3 sequences, around two fifths of them singletons. Germline CDR1 SGHTA, CDR2 FQGNSA. The V end was cut by 6 bases, the J end by 6 bases, with 8 bases between. CDR3 length: 11 residues. The material sequenced was blood. The receptor was isolated from a young man in good health. This chain connects TRBV7-2 to TRBJ1-1; no clear D. Written as DNA, the CDR3 is TGTGCCAGCAGACTGACCTCTGAAGCTTTCTTT. It is translated as CASRLTSEAFF.